These T cell receptor beta chains were read from a single sample in a study of PD-L1 blockade in urothelial cancer. Assay used: immunoSEQ multiplex PCR; TCRdb lists only in-frame clones, some missing. Of 50,000 or so clones listed, 75% to 90% are singletons. Material: PBMCs, obtained around atezolizumab (anti-PD-L1) treatment. The receptors derive from a man aged 60-69 years with urothelial cancer. Both conserved end residues are part of each CDR3. Each record gives: clone size, J gene, V gene, D gene, CDR3 DNA, CDR3 protein. A D gene is named only where the DNA matches it firmly. Some rows have no size entry. The others give once, few or many, or a class for an expanded clone.

.	TRBJ2-2	TRBV6-1	TRBD2	TGTGCCAGCAGTGGCCGTTTGAGCGGGGGGGCGGACGGGGAGCTGTTTTTT	CASSGRLSGGADGELFF
few	TRBJ1-2	TRBV27	.	TGTGCCAGCAGTTTCGGGCAGGGTAATGGCTACACCTTC	CASSFGQGNGYTF
.	TRBJ2-5	TRBV28	.	TGTGCCAGCAAGGGGGGGTTGGAGACCCAGTACTTC	CASKGGLETQYF
.	TRBJ2-7	TRBV9	TRBD1	TGTGCCAGCAGCCCATCTTCCGGGACAGGGGTCGAGCAGTACTTC	CASSPSSGTGVEQYF
.	TRBJ1-4	TRBV9	TRBD1	TGTGCCAGCAGCGTAGGGGGACAGCCCAATGAAAAACTGTTTTTT	CASSVGGQPNEKLFF
.	TRBJ2-5	TRBV30	.	TGTGCCTGGAGGGGGGCCGGAGGTTTCGAGACCCAGTACTTC	CAWRGAGGFETQYF
.	TRBJ1-2	TRBV19	.	TGTGCCAGTAGTATAGTACAGGGTGCCTATGGCTACACCTTC	CASSIVQGAYGYTF
.	TRBJ2-1	TRBV9	TRBD2	TGTGCCAGCAGCGTAGTTGTGGGACTAGCGGGGGGGGCGGCTGAGCAGTTCTTC	CASSVVVGLAGGAAEQFF
.	TRBJ2-7	TRBV6-5	.	TGTGCCAGCAGTTACTCCGTCGGTGAGTTCCCCTACGAGCAGTACTTC	CASSYSVGEFPYEQYF
once	TRBJ1-2	TRBV5-6	TRBD1	TGTGCCAGCAGCTTACCCCGACAGGGGGTAGGCTATGGCTACACCTTC	CASSLPRQGVGYGYTF
.	TRBJ1-2	TRBV9	.	TGTGCCAGCAGCGTAGCAGGATATGGCTACACCTTC	CASSVAGYGYTF
.	TRBJ2-1	TRBV28	.	TGTGCCAGCAGTTTGGGGGGGGCCCACTACAATGAGCAGTTCTTC	CASSLGGAHYNEQFF
.	TRBJ2-7	TRBV10-1	TRBD1	TGCGCCAGCAGTGAGACCCAGGGGGCTTACGAGCAGTACTTC	CASSETQGAYEQYF
.	TRBJ2-1	TRBV7-6	.	TGTGCCAGCAGCTTAGCGCATCAGGGTACGAATGAGCAGTTCTTC	CASSLAHQGTNEQFF